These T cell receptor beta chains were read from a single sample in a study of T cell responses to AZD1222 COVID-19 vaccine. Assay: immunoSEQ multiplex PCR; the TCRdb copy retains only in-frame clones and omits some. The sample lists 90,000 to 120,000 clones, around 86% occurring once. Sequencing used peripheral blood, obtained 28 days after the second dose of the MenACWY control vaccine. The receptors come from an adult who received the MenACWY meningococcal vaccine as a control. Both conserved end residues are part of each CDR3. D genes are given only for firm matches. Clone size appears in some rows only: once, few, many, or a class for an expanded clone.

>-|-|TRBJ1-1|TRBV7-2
CASSLEGLAEAFF
TGTGCCAGCAGCTTAGAAGGATTAGCGGAAGCTTTCTTT
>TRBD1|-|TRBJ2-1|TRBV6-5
CATNRDRRYNEQFF
TGTGCCACCAACCGGGACAGGAGATACAATGAGCAGTTCTTC
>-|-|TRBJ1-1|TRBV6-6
CASSYSGQGGTEAFF
TGTGCCAGCAGTTACTCGGGGCAGGGTGGCACTGAAGCTTTCTTT
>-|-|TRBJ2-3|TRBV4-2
CASSQSLATSSTDTQYF
TGTGCCAGCAGCCAGTCCCTAGCCACTAGTAGCACAGATACGCAGTATTTT
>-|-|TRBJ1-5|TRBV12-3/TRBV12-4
CASSRSNQPQHF
TGTGCCAGCAGTCGAAGCAATCAGCCCCAGCATTTT
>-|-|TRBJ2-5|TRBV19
CASSISGHQETQYF
TGTGCCAGTAGTATATCGGGACACCAAGAGACCCAGTACTTC
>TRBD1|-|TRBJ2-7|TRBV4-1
CASSQDRGYYEQYF
TGCGCCAGCAGCCAAGACAGGGGGTACTACGAGCAGTACTTC
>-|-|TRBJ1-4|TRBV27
CASSRGAGINEKLFF
TGTGCCAGCAGTCGAGGGGCCGGTATTAATGAAAAACTGTTTTTT
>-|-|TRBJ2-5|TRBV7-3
CASSLGSGAEETQYF
TGTGCCAGCAGCTTAGGGTCAGGGGCCGAGGAGACCCAGTACTTC
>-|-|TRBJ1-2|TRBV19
CASREDRDMVGYTF
TGTGCCAGTCGTGAAGACCGGGACATGGTCGGCTACACCTTC
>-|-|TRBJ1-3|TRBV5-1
CASSFGVSGNTIYF
TGCGCCAGCAGCTTTGGAGTCTCTGGAAACACCATATATTTT
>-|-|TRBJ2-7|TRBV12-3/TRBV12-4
CASSFNHEQYF
TGTGCCAGCAGTTTTAACCACGAGCAGTACTTC
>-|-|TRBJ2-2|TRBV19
CASEEVIGTLNTGELFF
TGTGCCAGCGAAGAGGTGATCGGGACATTGAACACCGGGGAGCTGTTTTTT
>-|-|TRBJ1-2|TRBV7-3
CASSLSGDGGYTF
TGTGCCAGCAGCCTATCGGGGGATGGTGGCTACACCTTC
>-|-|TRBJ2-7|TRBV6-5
CASRPGPDYEQYF
TGTGCCAGCAGGCCGGGACCAGACTACGAGCAGTACTTC
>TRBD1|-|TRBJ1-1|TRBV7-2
CASSLGDRVNTEAFF
TGTGCCAGCAGCTTAGGGGACAGGGTAAACACTGAAGCTTTCTTT
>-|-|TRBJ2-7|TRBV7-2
CASSLAPFGYEQYF
TGTGCCAGCAGCTTGGCCCCCTTTGGGTACGAGCAGTACTTC
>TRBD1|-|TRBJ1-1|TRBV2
CASSRQGLNTEAFF
TGTGCCAGCAGCCGACAGGGTTTGAACACTGAAGCTTTCTTT
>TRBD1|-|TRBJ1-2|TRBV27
CASSKTTGNYGYTF
TGTGCCAGCAGTAAAACGACAGGGAACTATGGCTACACCTTC
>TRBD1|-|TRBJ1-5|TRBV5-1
CASSRTGDSNQPQHF
TGCGCCAGCAGCCGGACAGGGGATAGCAATCAGCCCCAGCATTTT
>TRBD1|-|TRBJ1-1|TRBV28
CASSILTGTSEAFF
TGTGCCAGCAGTATCCTGACAGGGACCAGTGAAGCTTTCTTT
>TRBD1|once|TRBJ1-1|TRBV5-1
CASSFRQGDLNTEAFF
TGCGCCAGCAGCTTTCGGCAGGGGGACCTGAACACTGAAGCTTTCTTT
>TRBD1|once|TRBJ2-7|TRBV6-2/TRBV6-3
CASSETGAREQYF
TGTGCCAGCAGTGAGACAGGGGCCAGGGAGCAGTACTTC
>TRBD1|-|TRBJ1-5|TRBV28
CASSSDRGRQPQHF
TGTGCCAGCAGTTCCGACAGGGGGCGACAGCCCCAGCATTTT
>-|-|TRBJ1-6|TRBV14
CASSQATGVYNSPLHF
TGTGCCAGCAGCCAAGCAACCGGGGTCTATAATTCACCCCTCCACTTT
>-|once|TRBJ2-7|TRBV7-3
CASSLAQGYEQYF
TGTGCCAGCAGCTTAGCCCAGGGCTACGAGCAGTACTTC
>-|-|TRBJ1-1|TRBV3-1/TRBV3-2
CASSHLTTRGNTEAFF
TGTGCCAGCAGCCACCTCACTACTCGGGGGAACACTGAAGCTTTCTTT
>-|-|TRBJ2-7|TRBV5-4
CASSLDRLSNEQYF
TGTGCCAGCAGCTTGGACAGGCTTTCAAACGAGCAGTACTTC
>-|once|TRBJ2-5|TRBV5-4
CASSLETGRETIRYF
TGTGCCAGCAGCTTGGAGACAGGTCGGGAAACGATTCGGTACTTC
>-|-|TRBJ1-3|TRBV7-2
CASSLRNQGAGNTIYF
TGTGCCAGCAGCCTACGGAATCAGGGCGCTGGAAACACCATATATTTT
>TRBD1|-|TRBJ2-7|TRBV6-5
CASSSGGSPREQYF
TGTGCCAGCAGTTCAGGGGGCAGCCCTAGAGAGCAGTACTTC
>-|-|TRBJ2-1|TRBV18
CASSSAQGPVNEQFF
TGTGCCAGCTCATCAGCCCAGGGGCCCGTCAATGAGCAGTTCTTC
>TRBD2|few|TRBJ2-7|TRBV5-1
CASSLAGSYEQYF
TGCGCCAGCAGCTTAGCGGGGTCCTACGAGCAGTACTTC
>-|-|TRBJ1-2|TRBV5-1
CASSSPGREYYGYTF
TGCGCCAGCAGCTCCCCCGGCAGGGAGTATTATGGCTACACCTTC
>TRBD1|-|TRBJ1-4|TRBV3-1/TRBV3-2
CASSQRDSNEKLFF
TGTGCCAGCAGCCAAAGGGACAGTAATGAAAAACTGTTTTTT
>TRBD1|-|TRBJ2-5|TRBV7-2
CASSRRRDRGGQTQYF
TGTGCCAGCAGCCGTCGCCGGGACAGGGGTGGACAGACCCAGTACTTC
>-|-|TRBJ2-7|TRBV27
CASSWQGGDEQYF
TGTGCCAGCAGTTGGCAGGGGGGCGACGAGCAGTACTTC
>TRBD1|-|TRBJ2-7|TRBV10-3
CAISEEGRGRNEQYF
TGTGCCATCAGTGAGGAGGGCAGGGGGCGGAACGAGCAGTACTTC
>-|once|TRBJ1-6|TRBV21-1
CASSTARTPNPNSPLHF
TGTGCCAGCAGCACCGCAAGGACGCCGAACCCCAATTCACCCCTCCACTTT
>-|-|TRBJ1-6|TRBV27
CASSLRGVSYNSPLHF
TGTGCCAGCAGTTTAAGGGGGGTCTCCTATAATTCACCCCTCCACTTT
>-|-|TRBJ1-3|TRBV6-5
CASTLGNSGNTIYF
TGTGCCAGCACCCTCGGGAACTCTGGAAACACCATATATTTT
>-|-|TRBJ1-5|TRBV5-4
CAYGAQQGLGQPQHF
TGTGCTTACGGAGCCCAACAAGGGCTTGGTCAGCCCCAGCATTTT
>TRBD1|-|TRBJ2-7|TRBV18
CASSPGTGPYEQYF
TGTGCCAGCTCTCCCGGGACAGGGCCCTACGAGCAGTACTTC
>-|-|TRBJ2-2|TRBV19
CASSAVYPGELFF
TGTGCCAGTAGTGCAGTCTATCCCGGGGAGCTGTTTTTT
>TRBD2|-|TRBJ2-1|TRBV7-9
CASRSSGGSYNEQFF
TGTGCCAGCAGGAGTAGCGGGGGCTCCTACAATGAGCAGTTCTTC
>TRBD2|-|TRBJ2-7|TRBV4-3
CASSQVVGGDEQYF
TGCGCCAGCAGCCAGGTGGTGGGAGGGGACGAGCAGTACTTC